This T cell receptor beta chain comes out of a study of blood T cell repertoires in COVID-19. The assay was immunoSEQ multiplex PCR, and TCRdb's table has in-frame clones only and misses some. The sample lists about 130,000 clones, around nine tenths occurring once. Germline CDR1 LNHDA, CDR2 SQIVND (reference sequence). The CDR3 is 16 residues long. Germline trimming cut 3 bases from V and 0 bases from J; bases unmatched to any gene: 3. Sequencing used peripheral blood. The chain recombines TRBV19 with TRBJ2-3, with 10 bases fitting TRBD2. The sequence was obtained from a man in his forties or fifties with COVID-19, enrolled during active disease. CDR3 coding DNA: TGTGCCAGTAGTATTCCAGCGGGAGGGAGCACAGATACGCAGTATTTT. Its protein product is CASSIPAGGSTDTQYF.